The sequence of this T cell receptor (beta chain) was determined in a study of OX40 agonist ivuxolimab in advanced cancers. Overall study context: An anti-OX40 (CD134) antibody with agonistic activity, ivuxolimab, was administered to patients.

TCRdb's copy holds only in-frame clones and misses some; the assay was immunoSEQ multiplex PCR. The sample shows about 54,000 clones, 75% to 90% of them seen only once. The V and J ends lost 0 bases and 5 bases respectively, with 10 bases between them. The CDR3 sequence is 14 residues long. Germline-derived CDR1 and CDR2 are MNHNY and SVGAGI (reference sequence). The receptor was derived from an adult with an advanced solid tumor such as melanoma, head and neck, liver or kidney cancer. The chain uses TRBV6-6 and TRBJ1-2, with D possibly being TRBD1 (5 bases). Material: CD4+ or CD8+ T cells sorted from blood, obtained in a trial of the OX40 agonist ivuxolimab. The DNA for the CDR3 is TGTGCCAGCAGTTACTCCGGTGACAGATATGGCTACACCTTC. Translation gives CASSYSGDRYGYTF.